The 12 T cell receptor beta chains below were found in one sample sequenced in a study of CD4 T cells in relation to SARS-CoV-2 and coronaviruses. Unexposed donor CD4+ T cells date from about 2011-2018, before the COVID-19 pandemic. CD4+ T cells were isolated from the cells after less than 13 days of culture. These receptors have no identified antigens. Libraries were prepared by immunoSEQ multiplex PCR; TCRdb keeps only in-frame clonotypes and omits some of them. The top ten hold 9% to 15% of the sample, which has tens of thousands of clones, less than 80% seen once. The specimen sequenced was CD4+ T cells from PBMCs, cultured in vitro. These receptors came from a human donor in good health.

In its sample, this clone was seen once. This chain links TRBV30 with TRBJ1-5, with 8 bases lining up with TRBD1. The CDR3 totals 14 residues. The junction had 5 bases not matched to a gene; V was cut back by 0 bases and J by 7 bases. Germline CDR1 GTSNPN, CDR2 SVGIG (reference sequence). The CDR3 protein is CAWSVGQGRQPQHF. CDR3 coding DNA: TGTGCCTGGAGTGTAGGACAGGGACGGCAGCCCCAGCATTTT. The full variable domain, its missing parts supplied by reference TRBV30 and TRBJ1-5, is SQTIHQWPATLVQPVGSPLSLECTVEGTSNPNLYWYRQAAGRGLQLLFYSVGIGQISSEVPQNLSASRPQDRQFILSSKKLLLSDSGFYLCAWSVGQGRQPQHFGDGTRLSIL.

In this sample, this clone turned up once. The chain recombines TRBV4-1 with TRBJ2-1; 10 bases fit TRBD2. Germline V CDR1 and CDR2: MGHRA, YSYEKL. This CDR3 contains 15 residues. V shed 4 bases, J shed 5 bases, and the junction held 5 bases outside the gene matches. CDR3 bases: TGCGCCAGCAGCCCCAGCGGGGGGGACCACAATGAGCAGTTCTTC. This encodes CASSPSGGDHNEQFF.

The chain joins TRBV4-3 to TRBJ1-2; 8 bases are a match to TRBD1. With 0 bases clipped from V and 7 bases from J, the junction kept 7 bases outside the gene matches. The CDR3 consists of 15 residues. Germline V gene sequence: CDR1 LGHNA, CDR2 YSLEER. The CDR3 DNA is TGCGCCAGCAGCCAAGAAGCCGACAGGGGAATTGGCTACACCTTC. It yields the protein CASSQEADRGIGYTF.

The rearrangement joins TRBV30 to TRBJ1-1; D remains unclear. Germline values: CDR1 GTSNPN, CDR2 SVGIG (reference sequence). V lost 4 bases to trimming and J lost 6 bases, with 9 bases between them. This CDR3 comprises 11 residues. The CDR3 region has the DNA TGTGCCTGGACCCTAGGCGCTGAAGCTTTCTTT. Its translation: CAWTLGAEAFF.

V gene TRBV29-1 combines with J gene TRBJ1-1; D is ambiguous. With 5 bases removed from V and 10 bases from J, the gap between germline ends came to 20 bases. In germline, CDR1 is SQVTM, CDR2 ANQGSEA. This CDR3 contains 13 residues. CDR3 in amino acids: CSVTDGPSSGAFF. As DNA, the CDR3 is TGCAGCGTTACCGACGGCCCCTCTAGCGGAGCTTTCTTT.

This clone was seen more than once but under ten times. The CDR3 spells CASSLVGTGMVTEAFF. CDR3 bases: TGTGCCAGCAGCTTAGTCGGGACAGGGATGGTCACTGAAGCTTTCTTT. The V and J genes are TRBV7-2 and TRBJ1-1, with 9 bases aligning to TRBD1. Per germline, CDR1 SGHTA and CDR2 FQGNSA. CDR3 length: 16 amino acids. J gave up 4 bases and V 1 base, and 7 bases lay outside the gene matches.

The chain uses TRBV25-1 and TRBJ2-2; D is perhaps TRBD2 (5 bases). This CDR3 is built from 12 residues. The germline CDR1 and CDR2 sequences are MGHDK and SYGVNS. V lost 6 bases and J 5 bases, leaving 7 bases between the germline ends. CDR3: CASRRATGELFF. The DNA of the CDR3 is TGTGCCAGCAGGAGGGCGACCGGGGAGCTGTTTTTT.

V and J are TRBV7-9 and TRBJ1-3; no clear D. This CDR3 spans 14 amino acids. Trimming pared 5 bases from V and 3 bases from J, leaving 11 bases between. Germline CDR1 is SEHNR and CDR2 is FQNEAQ (reference sequence). In nucleotides, the CDR3 is TGTGCCAGCAGCCCGCCGGGTCTTGGAAACACCATATATTTT. This codes for CASSPPGLGNTIYF. The variable domain in full, with the rest retrieved from reference TRBV7-9 and TRBJ1-3, is DTGVSQNPRHKITKRGQNVTFRCDPISEHNRLYWYRQTLGQGPEFLTYFQNEAQLEKSRLLSDRFSAERPKGSFSTLEIQRTEQGDSAMYLCASSPPGLGNTIYFGEGSWLTVV.

This chain connects TRBV2 to TRBJ2-4; D possibly corresponds to TRBD2 (7 bases). Germline V gene sequence: CDR1 SNHLY, CDR2 FYNNEI. The CDR3 is 12 residues long. Trimming left V 8 bases short and J 8 bases short, with 13 bases between. The CDR3 reads CASGGAVYIQYF. In DNA, the CDR3 is TGTGCCAGCGGGGGGGCCGTGTACATTCAGTACTTC.

This chain uses TRBV19 with TRBJ1-6; D remains unclear. In germline, CDR1 is LNHDA, CDR2 SQIVND (reference sequence). V lost 3 bases, J lost 9 bases, and 15 bases lay in between. The CDR3 runs to 15 residues. This CDR3 is CASSMSSIGGSPLHF. CDR3 nucleotides: TGTGCCAGTAGTATGAGTAGCATTGGAGGTTCACCCCTCCACTTT.

This rearrangement joins TRBV5-1 to TRBJ1-5; D possibly corresponds to TRBD1 (6 bases). CDR1 is SGHRS, CDR2 YFSETQ, per germline. V lost 2 bases and J lost 5, with 17 bases in between. This CDR3 region has 16 residues. CDR3 coding DNA: TGCGCCAGCAGCTTTACCAGGGGATTTGTCTATCAGCCCCAGCATTTT. Translated, it gives CASSFTRGFVYQPQHF. Using reference TRBV5-1 and TRBJ1-5 for the parts outside the CDR3, the full variable domain is KAGVTQTPRYLIKTRGQQVTLSCSPISGHRSVSWYQQTPGQGLQFLFEYFSETQRNKGNFPGRFSGRQFSNSRSEMNVSTLELGDSALYLCASSFTRGFVYQPQHFGDGTRLSIL.

The V and J genes are TRBV7-9 and TRBJ1-2; no reliable D call. This CDR3 has 11 residues. The V end lost 6 bases, the J end lost 4 bases, and 6 bases lay between the germline ends. The germline V gene encodes CDR1 SEHNR and CDR2 FQNEAQ (reference sequence). CDR3 bases: TGTGCCAGCAGTAGGGCCTATGGCTACACCTTC. Protein product: CASSRAYGYTF.